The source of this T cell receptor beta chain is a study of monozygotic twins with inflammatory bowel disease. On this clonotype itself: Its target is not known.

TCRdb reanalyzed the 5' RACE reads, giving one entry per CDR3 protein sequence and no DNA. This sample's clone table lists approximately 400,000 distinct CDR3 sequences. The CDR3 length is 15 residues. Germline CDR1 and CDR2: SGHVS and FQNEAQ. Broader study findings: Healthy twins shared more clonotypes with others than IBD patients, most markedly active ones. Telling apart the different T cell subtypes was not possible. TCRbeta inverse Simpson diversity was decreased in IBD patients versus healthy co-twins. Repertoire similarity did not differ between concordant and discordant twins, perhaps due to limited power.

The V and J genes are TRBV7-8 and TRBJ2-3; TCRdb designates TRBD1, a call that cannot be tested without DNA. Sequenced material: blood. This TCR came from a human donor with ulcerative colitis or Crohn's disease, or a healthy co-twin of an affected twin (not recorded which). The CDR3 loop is CASSLVGGYTDTHYF.